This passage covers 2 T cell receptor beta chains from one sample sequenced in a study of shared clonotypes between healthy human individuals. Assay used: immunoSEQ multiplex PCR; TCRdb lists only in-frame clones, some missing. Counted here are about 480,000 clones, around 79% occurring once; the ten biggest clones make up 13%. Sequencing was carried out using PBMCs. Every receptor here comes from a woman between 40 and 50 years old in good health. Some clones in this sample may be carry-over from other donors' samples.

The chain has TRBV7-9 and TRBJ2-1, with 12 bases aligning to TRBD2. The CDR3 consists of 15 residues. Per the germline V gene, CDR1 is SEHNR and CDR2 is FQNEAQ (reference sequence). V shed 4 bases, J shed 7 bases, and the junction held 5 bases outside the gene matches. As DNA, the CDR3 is TGTGCCAGCAGCTGGAGGACTAGCGGGAAGAATGAGCAGTTCTTC. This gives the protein CASSWRTSGKNEQFF.

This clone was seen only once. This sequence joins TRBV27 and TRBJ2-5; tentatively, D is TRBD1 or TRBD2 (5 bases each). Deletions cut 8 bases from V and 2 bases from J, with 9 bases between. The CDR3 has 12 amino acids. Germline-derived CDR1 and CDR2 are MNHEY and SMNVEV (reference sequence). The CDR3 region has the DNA TGTGCCAGCGGGGACCGACAAGAGACCCAGTACTTC. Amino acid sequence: CASGDRQETQYF.